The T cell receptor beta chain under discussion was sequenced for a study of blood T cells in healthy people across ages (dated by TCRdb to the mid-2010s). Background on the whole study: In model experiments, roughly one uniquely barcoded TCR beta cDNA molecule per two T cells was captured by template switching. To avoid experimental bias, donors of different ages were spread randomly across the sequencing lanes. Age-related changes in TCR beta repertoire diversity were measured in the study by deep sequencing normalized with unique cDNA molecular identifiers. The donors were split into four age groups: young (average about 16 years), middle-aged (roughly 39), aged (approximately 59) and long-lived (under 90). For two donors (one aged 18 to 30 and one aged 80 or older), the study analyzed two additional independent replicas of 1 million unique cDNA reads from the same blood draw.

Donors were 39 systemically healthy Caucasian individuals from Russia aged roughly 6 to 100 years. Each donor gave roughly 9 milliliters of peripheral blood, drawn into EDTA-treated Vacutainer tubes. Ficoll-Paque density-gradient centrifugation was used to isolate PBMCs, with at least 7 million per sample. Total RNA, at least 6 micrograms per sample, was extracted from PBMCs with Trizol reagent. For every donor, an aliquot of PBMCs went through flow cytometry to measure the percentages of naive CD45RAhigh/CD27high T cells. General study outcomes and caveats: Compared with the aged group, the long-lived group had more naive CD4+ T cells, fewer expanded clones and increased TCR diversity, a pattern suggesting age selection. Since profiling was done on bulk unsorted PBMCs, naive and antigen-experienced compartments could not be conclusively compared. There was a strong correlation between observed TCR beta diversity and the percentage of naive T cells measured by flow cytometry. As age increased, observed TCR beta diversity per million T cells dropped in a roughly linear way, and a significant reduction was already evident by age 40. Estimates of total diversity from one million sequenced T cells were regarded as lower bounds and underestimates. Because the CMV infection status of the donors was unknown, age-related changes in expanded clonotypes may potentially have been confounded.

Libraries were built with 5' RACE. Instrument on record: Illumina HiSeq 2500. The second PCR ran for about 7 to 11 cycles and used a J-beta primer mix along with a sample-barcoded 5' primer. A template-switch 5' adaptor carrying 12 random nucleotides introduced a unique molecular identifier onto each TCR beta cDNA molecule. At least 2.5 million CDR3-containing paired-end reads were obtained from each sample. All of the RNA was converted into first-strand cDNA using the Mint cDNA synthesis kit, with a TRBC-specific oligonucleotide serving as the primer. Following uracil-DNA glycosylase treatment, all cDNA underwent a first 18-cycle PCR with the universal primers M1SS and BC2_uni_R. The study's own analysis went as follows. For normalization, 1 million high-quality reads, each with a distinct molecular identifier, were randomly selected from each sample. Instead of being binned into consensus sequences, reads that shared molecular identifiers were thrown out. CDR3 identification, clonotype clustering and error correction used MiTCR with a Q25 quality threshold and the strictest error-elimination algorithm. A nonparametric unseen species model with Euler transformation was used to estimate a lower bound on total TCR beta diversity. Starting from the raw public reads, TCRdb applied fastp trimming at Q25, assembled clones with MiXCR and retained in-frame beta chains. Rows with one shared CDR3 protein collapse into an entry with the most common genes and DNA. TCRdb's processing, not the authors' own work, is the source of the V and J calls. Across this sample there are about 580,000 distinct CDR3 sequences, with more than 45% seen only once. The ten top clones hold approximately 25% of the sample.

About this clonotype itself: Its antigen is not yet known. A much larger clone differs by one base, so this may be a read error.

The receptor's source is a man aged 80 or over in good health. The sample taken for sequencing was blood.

CDR3 sequence: CANSFGGSDEQFF. The DNA reads TGTGCCAACAGCTTCGGCGGGAGCGATGAGCAGTTCTTC. The sequence links TRBV5-6 to TRBJ2-1; TRBD2 aligns with 7 central bases. Taken from cysteine to phenylalanine, the CDR3 has 13 residues. Left in the record is the CDR3 DNA by itself, 39 bases read in frame from the first base. CDR1 and CDR2 are drawn from the germline V gene: SGHDT, YYEEEE.